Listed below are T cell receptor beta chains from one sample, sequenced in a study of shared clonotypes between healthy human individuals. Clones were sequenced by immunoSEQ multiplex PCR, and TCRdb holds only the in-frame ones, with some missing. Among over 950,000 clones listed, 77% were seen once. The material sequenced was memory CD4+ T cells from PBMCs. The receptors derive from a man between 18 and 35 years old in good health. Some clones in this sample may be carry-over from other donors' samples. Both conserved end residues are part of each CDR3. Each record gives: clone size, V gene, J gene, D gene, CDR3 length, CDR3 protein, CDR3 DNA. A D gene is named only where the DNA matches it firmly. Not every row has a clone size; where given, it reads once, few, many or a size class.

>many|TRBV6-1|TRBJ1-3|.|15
CASSGRQGTGNTIYF
TGTGCCAGCAGTGGCCGCCAGGGAACTGGAAACACCATATATTTT
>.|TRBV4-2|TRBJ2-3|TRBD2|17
CASSRTSGTARTDTQYF
TGTGCCAGCAGCCGGACTAGCGGGACCGCTCGCACAGATACGCAGTATTTT
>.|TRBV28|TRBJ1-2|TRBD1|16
CASSLFPLQGSYGYTF
TGTGCCAGCAGTTTATTTCCCCTACAGGGGAGCTATGGCTACACCTTC
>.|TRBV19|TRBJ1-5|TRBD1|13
CASTVDRGGPQHF
TGTGCCAGTACCGTCGACAGGGGTGGGCCCCAGCATTTT
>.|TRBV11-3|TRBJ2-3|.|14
CASSASGAPDTQYF
TGTGCCAGCAGCGCCTCAGGGGCTCCAGATACGCAGTATTTT
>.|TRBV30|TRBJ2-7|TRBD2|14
CAWRLAGGRNEQYF
TGTGCCTGGCGCCTTGCGGGAGGAAGGAACGAGCAGTACTTC
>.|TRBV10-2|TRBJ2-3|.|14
CASSGTSPPDTQYF
TGCGCCAGCAGTGGGACGTCCCCGCCAGATACGCAGTATTTT
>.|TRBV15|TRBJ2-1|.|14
CATSRDLDSNEQFF
TGTGCCACCAGCAGAGATCTGGACAGCAATGAGCAGTTCTTC
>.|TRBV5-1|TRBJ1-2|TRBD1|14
CASSVRTGDYGYTF
TGCGCCAGCAGCGTCAGGACAGGGGACTATGGCTACACCTTC
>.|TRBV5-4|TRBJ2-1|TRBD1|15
CASTVPGQRYNEQFF
TGTGCCAGCACCGTTCCGGGACAGAGATACAATGAGCAGTTCTTC
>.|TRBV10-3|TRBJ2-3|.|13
CAISTASTDTQYF
TGTGCCATCAGCACGGCTTCAACAGATACGCAGTATTTT
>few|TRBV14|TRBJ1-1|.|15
CASSQGPGRGTEAFF
TGTGCCAGCAGCCAAGGGCCGGGGAGGGGGACTGAAGCTTTCTTT
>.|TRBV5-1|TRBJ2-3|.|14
CASSLGPGADTQYF
TGCGCCAGCAGCTTGGGTCCAGGGGCGGATACGCAGTATTTT
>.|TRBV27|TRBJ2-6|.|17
CASSYHPGSSGANVLTF
TGTGCCAGCAGTTACCACCCTGGGAGCTCTGGGGCCAACGTCCTGACTTTC
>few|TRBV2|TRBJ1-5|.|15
CASKDFEARSQPQHF
TGTGCCAGCAAGGACTTTGAGGCGCGGAGTCAGCCCCAGCATTTT
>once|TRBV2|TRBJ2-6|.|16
CASPSRGDSGANVLTF
TGTGCCAGTCCTTCCAGGGGAGACTCTGGGGCCAACGTCCTGACTTTC
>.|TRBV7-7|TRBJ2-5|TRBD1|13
CASSMGTGETQYF
TGTGCCAGCAGCATGGGGACAGGAGAGACCCAGTACTTC
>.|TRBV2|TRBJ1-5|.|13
CASSDEGGQPQHF
TGTGCCAGCAGTGATGAAGGGGGTCAGCCCCAGCATTTT
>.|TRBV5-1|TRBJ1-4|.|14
CASSLEAGGEKLFF
TGCGCCAGCAGCTTGGAGGCGGGGGGTGAAAAACTGTTTTTT
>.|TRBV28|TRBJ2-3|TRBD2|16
CASSVTSGGHTDTQYF
TGTGCCAGCAGCGTAACTAGCGGGGGACACACAGATACGCAGTATTTT
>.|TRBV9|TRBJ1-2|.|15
CASSVRWGGGYGYTF
TGTGCCAGCAGCGTGCGCTGGGGGGGCGGCTATGGCTACACCTTC
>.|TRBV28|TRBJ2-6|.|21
CASSPGVRAAQRRSGANVLTF
TGTGCCAGCAGCCCCGGGGTGAGGGCAGCCCAGCGCAGGTCTGGGGCCAACGTCCTGACTTTC
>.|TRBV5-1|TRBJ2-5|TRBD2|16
CASSEGLAVSGETQYF
TGCGCCAGCAGCGAGGGACTAGCGGTATCGGGGGAGACCCAGTACTTC
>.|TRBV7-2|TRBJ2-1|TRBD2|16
CASSLGGGRASDEQFF
TGTGCCAGCAGCTTAGGCGGCGGGAGGGCCTCGGATGAGCAGTTCTTC
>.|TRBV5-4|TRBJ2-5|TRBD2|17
CASSSRTWREGRETQYF
TGTGCCAGCAGCTCCCGGACTTGGCGGGAGGGCCGAGAGACCCAGTACTTC
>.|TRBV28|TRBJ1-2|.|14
CASSYGGAKVGYTF
TGTGCCAGCAGCTACGGGGGGGCTAAGGTTGGCTACACCTTC
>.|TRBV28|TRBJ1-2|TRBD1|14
CASTNPDRGGGYTF
TGTGCCAGCACCAATCCCGACAGGGGAGGGGGCTACACCTTC
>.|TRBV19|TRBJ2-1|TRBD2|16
CASTRRTSGLYNEQFF
TGTGCCAGTACCCGACGGACTAGCGGGCTATACAATGAGCAGTTCTTC
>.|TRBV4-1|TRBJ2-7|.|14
CASSRIVAGYEQYF
TGCGCCAGCAGCCGGATTGTAGCCGGCTACGAGCAGTACTTC
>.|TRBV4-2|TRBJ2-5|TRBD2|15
CASSHPAGGPETQYF
TGTGCCAGCAGCCATCCAGCGGGAGGGCCAGAGACCCAGTACTTC
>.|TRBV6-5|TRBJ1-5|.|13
CASSYSRNQPQHF
TGTGCCAGCAGTTACTCAAGAAATCAGCCCCAGCATTTT
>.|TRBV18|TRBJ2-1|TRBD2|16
CASSPTRGLAGNEQFF
TGTGCCAGCTCACCGACGCGCGGACTAGCTGGCAATGAGCAGTTCTTC
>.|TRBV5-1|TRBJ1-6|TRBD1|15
CASSLEGQGSSPLHF
TGCGCCAGCAGCTTGGAGGGACAGGGGAGTTCACCCCTCCACTTT
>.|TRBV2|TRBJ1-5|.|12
CASGLRDQPQHF
TGTGCCTCGGGACTTCGGGATCAGCCCCAGCATTTT
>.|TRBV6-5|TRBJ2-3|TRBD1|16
CASSSTGTGTPDTQYF
TGTGCCAGCAGTTCAACCGGGACAGGGACGCCAGATACGCAGTATTTT
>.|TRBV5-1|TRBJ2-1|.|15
CASSPSPYSYNEQFF
TGCGCCAGCAGCCCTAGCCCCTACTCCTACAATGAGCAGTTCTTC
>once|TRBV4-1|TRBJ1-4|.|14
CASSQQRGNEKLFF
TGCGCCAGCAGCCAACAGAGGGGCAATGAAAAACTGTTTTTT
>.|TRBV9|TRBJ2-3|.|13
CASSRQDTDTQYF
TGTGCCAGTTCGCGGCAGGATACAGATACGCAGTATTTT
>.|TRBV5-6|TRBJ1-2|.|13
CASSLDRIYGYTF
TGTGCCAGCAGCTTGGATCGAATCTATGGCTACACCTTC
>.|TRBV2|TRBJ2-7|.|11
CASTLYYEQYF
TGTGCCAGCACACTTTACTACGAGCAGTACTTC
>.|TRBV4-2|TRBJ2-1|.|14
CASSHNLEDNEQFF
TGTGCCAGCAGCCATAATCTAGAGGACAATGAGCAGTTCTTC
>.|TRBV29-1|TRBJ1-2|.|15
CSVEDLSGDGYGYTF
TGCAGCGTTGAAGATCTCTCAGGGGACGGCTATGGCTACACCTTC
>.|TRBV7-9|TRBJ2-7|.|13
CASSRGDRLEQYF
TGTGCCAGCAGTCGGGGGGACAGGCTCGAGCAGTACTTC
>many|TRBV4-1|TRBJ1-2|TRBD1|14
CASSQDTGGDGYTF
TGCGCCAGCAGCCAAGATACAGGGGGCGATGGCTACACCTTC